This is a list of T cell receptor beta chains from one sample in a study of vaccination effects on CD4 cells after COVID-19. Which antigens these TCRs recognize remains unknown. Libraries were prepared by immunoSEQ multiplex PCR; TCRdb keeps only in-frame clonotypes and omits some of them. The table records over 60,000 clones, roughly four fifths of them present only once. Material: CD4+ T cells from PBMCs cultured with HCoV-NL63 spike peptides, obtained before COVID-19 vaccination. All receptors derive from a human donor who received a COVID-19 vaccine. The conserved cysteine and the conserved F or W are not part of the CDR3 here.

>TRBV4-1|TRBJ2-1
ASSQDFGPRGSYNEQF
>TRBV29-1|TRBJ1-1
SAGHIPNTEAF
>TRBV5-1|TRBJ2-5
ASSPLGVGETQY
>TRBV6-5|TRBJ1-2
ASSYSLRGDYGYT
>TRBV5-1|TRBJ2-2
ASSLGLANTGELF
>TRBV7-2|TRBJ2-5
ASSRTPQETQY
>TRBV7-2|TRBJ1-1
ASSLRFQGRRDTEAF
>TRBV30|TRBJ1-4
AWSVGRRGPNEKLF
>TRBV2|TRBJ1-1
ASSGDVGMNTEAF
>TRBV24-1|TRBJ2-5
ATSDLDGLRETQY
>TRBV5-1|TRBJ1-1
ASSSEMNTEAF
>TRBV6-1|TRBJ1-4
ASSEDSLVFANEKLF
>TRBV6-2/TRBV6-3|TRBJ2-3
ASSKFLGNTQY
>TRBV10-3|TRBJ2-5
AISRQGAEETQY
>TRBV5-1|TRBJ1-5
ASSRGQGGQPQH
>TRBV3-1/TRBV3-2|TRBJ1-6
ASSQVQVSSYNSPLH
>TRBV5-4|TRBJ2-5
ASTPAPPLAGDQETQY
>TRBV18|TRBJ2-2
ASSPPAGSANTGELF
>TRBV21-1|TRBJ1-2
ASSKDQGANYGYT
>TRBV6-2/TRBV6-3|TRBJ1-1
ASSYTTRAPEAF
>TRBV10-1|TRBJ1-1
ASSGANTEAF
>TRBV6-5|TRBJ1-6
ASRGGGYNSPLH
>TRBV11-2|TRBJ2-4
ASSLGLAGGIAKNIQY
>TRBV7-2|TRBJ1-1
ASSSDRVGTEAF
>TRBV6-5|TRBJ1-2
ASRTSGTVKYGYT
>TRBV12-3/TRBV12-4|TRBJ2-5
ASSFQETQY
>TRBV10-3|TRBJ1-2
AIGRGGDYGYT
>TRBV19|TRBJ1-5
ASSIQGAGQPQH
>TRBV7-2|TRBJ1-1
ASSLAPGRGAF
>TRBV9|TRBJ1-2
ASSVVTGMGGYT
>TRBV7-9|TRBJ2-3
ASSLAQGQGARDTQY
>TRBV6-2/TRBV6-3|TRBJ2-5
ASSYSGGQETQY
>TRBV11-2|TRBJ2-1
ASSLEGTYNEQF
>TRBV18|TRBJ2-1
ASSPLSLEGQF
>TRBV7-9|TRBJ2-5
ASSLYETQY
>TRBV27|TRBJ2-5
ASSRAPLEETQY
>TRBV7-2|TRBJ2-5
ASSSPGLPQETQY
>TRBV6-5|TRBJ1-4
ASSYSSGDVEKLF
>TRBV14|TRBJ1-4
ASSGTPKIAPGSTNEKLF
>TRBV28|TRBJ1-4
ASREGRNEKLF
>TRBV18|TRBJ1-1
ASSPRRTDTEAF
>TRBV6-1|TRBJ2-3
ASSEPPGGSGVLGTQY
>TRBV28|TRBJ1-4
ASSLTTTNEKLF
>TRBV5-4|TRBJ2-5
ASSLRGRGEETQY
>TRBV19|TRBJ2-1
ASNGLAGGSDEQF
>TRBV19|TRBJ2-2
ASSPGGGSTGELF
>TRBV9|TRBJ1-1
ASSVAGVRNTEAF
>TRBV5-1|TRBJ2-1
ASSLVAGDHNEQF
>TRBV5-1|TRBJ2-5
ASSLGAEETQY
>TRBV30|TRBJ1-5
AWQSGTSDQPQH
>TRBV6-5|TRBJ2-5
ASRNSGGATQY
>TRBV29-1|TRBJ2-3
SVGASTDTQY
>TRBV5-1|TRBJ1-6
ASSWDGNSPLH
>TRBV6-5|TRBJ1-2
ASRADRGGGYT
>TRBV7-9|TRBJ2-1
ASRPSGGEQF
>TRBV7-2|TRBJ2-1
ASSLFGAYNEQF
>TRBV5-1|TRBJ1-3
ASSLGQGNTIY